This TCR beta chain was captured in a study of T cells in Graves' hyperthyroidism and ophthalmopathy. RNA transcripts provided the source from which TCR beta CDR3 regions were amplified. TCR CDR3 regions were first amplified by RT-PCR with HTBI primers. TCRdb itself ran the multiplex PCR reads through MiXCR, one entry per CDR3 protein. The sample includes some 200,000 distinct CDR3 sequences, around 17% seen only once; the top ten take approximately 56%. The CDR3 loop spans 12 amino acids. Germline assignment: CDR1 SEHNR and CDR2 FQNEAQ (reference sequence). Trimming stripped 5 bases from V and 14 bases from J, with 16 bases between.

The genes are TRBV7-9 and TRBJ2-1; D might be TRBD1 or TRBD2, each matching 5 bases. The source material was blood. The sequence derives from a woman in her 50s with Graves' hyperthyroidism. The CDR3, as DNA: TGTGCCAGCAGCCCCACCGGGACCTCGGAGTTCTTC. Amino acids: CASSPTGTSEFF. Filled out from reference TRBV7-9 and TRBJ2-1, the complete variable domain reads DTGVSQNPRHKITKRGQNVTFRCDPISEHNRLYWYRQTLGQGPEFLTYFQNEAQLEKSRLLSDRFSAERPKGSFSTLEIQRTEQGDSAMYLCASSPTGTSEFFGPGTRLTVL.